The source of this T cell receptor beta chain is a study of sequential checkpoint blockade in melanoma. Study-level background: Randomization was 1:1 between first-line nivolumab→ipilimumab and ipilimumab→nivolumab.

Measured with immunoSEQ multiplex PCR; TCRdb has only the in-frame clones, and not every one. The sample includes fewer than 35,000 clones, more than 60% of them seen just once. The CDR3 is made up of 15 amino acids. V was trimmed by 1 base and J by 3 bases, leaving 13 bases between them. CDR1 and CDR2 from the germline V gene are LNHNV and YYDKDF (reference sequence). Treatment: randomized to nivolumab then ipilimumab (arm A) or the reverse (arm B). None of the patients previously received DNA-damaging chemotherapy. Sorted cells were live CD3+CD8+, lacking CD19 and CD56, from PBMCs. Sequences were derived from CD8+ T cells sorted from blood (inferred from file names), sampled from a patient given nivolumab and ipilimumab in sequence. This sequence originates from a human donor with melanoma. The chain has TRBV15 and TRBJ2-7; D gene uncertain. The CDR3 sequence is CATSRGAGTRYEQYF. CDR3 nucleotides: TGTGCCACCAGCAGAGGCGCAGGAACTCGCTACGAGCAGTACTTC.